Below, 20 T cell receptor beta chains from the same sample are listed, as sequenced in a study of T cells expressing NK-cell markers. TCRdb reanalyzed the 5' RACE reads and collapses them to one entry per CDR3 protein, without DNA. Its table lists fewer than 400,000 distinct CDR3 sequences. Material: blood T cells: a sorted CD56 or NKG2C T cell subset, CD4+ or CD8+ T cells, or bulk PBMC T cells (not recorded which). The receptors come from a woman aged 50 to 60 in good health.

The chain combines TRBV4-1 with TRBJ1-1; TCRdb names TRBD1, which stays unverified in the absence of DNA. Germline CDR1 is MGHRA and CDR2 is YSYEKL. The CDR3 covers 16 residues. The CDR3 loop is CASSHRDKNMNTEAFF.

V is TRBV5-6 and J is TRBJ2-7; the D call from TCRdb, TRBD1, cannot be confirmed without DNA. Germline V CDR1 and CDR2: SGHDT, YYEEEE. The CDR3 has 13 amino acids. The chain's CDR3 is CASSQPGGYEQYF.

The chain's CDR3 is CASSPIRDRKEAFF. The rearrangement links TRBV14 to TRBJ1-1; there is no DNA to check the TCRdb D call of TRBD1. The germline CDR1 and CDR2 sequences are SGHDN and FVKESK. This CDR3 region has 14 residues.

The V call is TRBV6-2 or TRBV6-3, the J call TRBJ2-1; there is no DNA to check the TCRdb D call of TRBD2. Germline V gene lookup returns CDR1 MNHEY and CDR2 SVGEGT. CDR3 length equals 19 residues. This chain's CDR3 is CASSYSSGSFRGPYNEQFF.

The chain uses TRBV20-1 and TRBJ2-4; there is no DNA to check the TCRdb D call of TRBD2. The CDR3 runs to 15 residues. Germline V lookup: CDR1 DFQATT, CDR2 SNEGSKA (reference sequence). This CDR3 reads CSAGSSGSTKNIQYF.

V usage is TRBV25-1 and J usage is TRBJ2-5; TCRdb's D call, TRBD1, is unchecked because there is no DNA. The germline gives CDR1 MGHDK, CDR2 SYGVNS. This CDR3 region has 12 residues. The CDR3 protein is CASFGAPQTQYF.

The chain has TRBV5-5 and TRBJ1-5; TCRdb returns TRBD1, unconfirmable since there is no DNA. Germline V lookup: CDR1 SGHKS, CDR2 YYEKEE (reference sequence). The CDR3 is 16 residues long. CDR3 sequence reads: CASSLEGTGMFQPQHF.

This sequence joins TRBV4-1 and TRBJ2-7. This CDR3 is 13 amino acids long. Germline values: CDR1 MGHRA, CDR2 YSYEKL. The CDR3 loop reads CASSQEWGIEQYF.

The chain has TRBV20-1 and TRBJ2-1; TCRdb designates TRBD2, a call that cannot be tested without DNA. CDR3 length: 16 amino acids. Germline CDR1 DFQATT, CDR2 SNEGSKA (reference sequence). CDR3 protein: CSARGGKSGRSNEQFF.

V is TRBV20-1 and J is TRBJ2-3; TCRdb proposes TRBD2, but this gene call is untestable without DNA. In germline, CDR1 is DFQATT, CDR2 SNEGSKA (reference sequence). This CDR3 region has 16 residues. The CDR3 here is CSARDLKLVAPDTQYF.

The rearrangement joins TRBV12-3 or TRBV12-4 to TRBJ2-6; TCRdb lists TRBD1, though no DNA is available to test this call. The CDR3 is 17 amino acids. CDR3 protein: CASSPRQASSGANVLTF.

The chain couples TRBV5-1 to TRBJ1-1; the D call of TRBD1 rests on TCRdb alone, since no DNA is present to check it. The CDR3 is 14 residues long. Germline V gives CDR1 SGHRS, CDR2 YFSETQ. The CDR3 here is CASSLGQPGTEAFF.

The J gene is TRBJ2-1, the V gene TRBV2; the D call from TCRdb, TRBD1, cannot be confirmed without DNA. The CDR3 consists of 14 residues. Germline V gene lookup returns CDR1 SNHLY and CDR2 FYNNEI. This CDR3 is CASSEVAGNNEQFF.

The chain carries TRBV19 and TRBJ1-2; the TCRdb D gene call, TRBD1, has no DNA to confirm it. In germline, CDR1 is LNHDA, CDR2 SQIVND (reference sequence). The CDR3 is 16 amino acids. CDR3 amino acids: CASSKTGQGWDYGYTF. The complete variable domain, with remaining parts taken from reference TRBV19 and TRBJ1-2, reads DGGITQSPKYLFRKEGQNVTLSCEQNLNHDAMYWYRQDPGQGLRLIYYSQIVNDFQKGDIAEGYSVSREKKESFPLTVTSAQKNPTAFYLCASSKTGQGWDYGYTFGSGTRLTVV.

The rearrangement joins TRBV7-7 to TRBJ2-5; TCRdb returns TRBD2, unconfirmable since there is no DNA. The CDR3 consists of 13 residues. Germline values: CDR1 SSHAT, CDR2 FNYEAQ (reference sequence). The CDR3 loop is CASSAELEETQYF.

This chain links TRBV29-1 with TRBJ2-1; TCRdb lists TRBD1, though no DNA is available to test this call. Germline CDR1 and CDR2: SQVTM and ANQGSEA. The CDR3 sequence is 14 residues long. The CDR3 sequence: CSYRDPSSYNEQFF.

J is TRBJ1-1 and V is TRBV9; the D call of TRBD1 rests on TCRdb alone, since no DNA is present to check it. The CDR3 runs 15 residues. The V gene's germline CDR1 is SGDLS and CDR2 YYNGEE. The CDR3 sequence is CASSVGDRANTEAFF.

The chain couples TRBV4-1 to TRBJ2-5; the TRBD1 assignment by TCRdb is unverifiable without DNA. The CDR3 is made up of 15 amino acids. Germline CDR1 MGHRA, CDR2 YSYEKL. The CDR3 loop is CASSQRGQGPGTQYF.

The chain links TRBV3-1 to TRBJ1-1. This CDR3 region has 17 residues. Germline assignment: CDR1 LGHDT and CDR2 YNNKEL (reference sequence). CDR3 sequence: CASSQDLGRGLNTEAFF.

This sequence joins TRBV19 and TRBJ1-1; TCRdb designates TRBD1, a call that cannot be tested without DNA. Germline CDR1 is LNHDA and CDR2 is SQIVND (reference sequence). The CDR3 length is 14 residues. The CDR3 is CASSQDRRYTEAFF.